The rows below give T cell receptor beta chains drawn from one sample of a study of T cells after yellow fever vaccination. Via MiXCR, TCRdb re-called the 5' RACE reads, giving one row per CDR3 protein. This table has under 300,000 distinct CDR3 sequences, about 7% appearing once. The source was CD4+ T cells sorted from PBMCs, collected 15 days after the yellow fever booster vaccination. These receptors were taken from a man younger than 45 who received the YFV17D yellow fever vaccine. The CDR3 runs from the conserved cysteine through the conserved F or W. A D gene is named only where the DNA matches it firmly. Expanded clones are given a class, and other clones once, few, many or no size at all.

D,J,V,size,CDR3,DNA
.,TRBJ1-2,TRBV10-1,few,CASSVDRSYGYTF,TGCGCCAGCAGTGTAGACAGGAGCTATGGCTACACCTTC
.,TRBJ1-3,TRBV19,few,CASSISGTYSGNTIYF,TGTGCCAGTAGTATATCCGGGACCTACTCTGGAAACACCATATATTTT
.,TRBJ2-1,TRBV12-3/TRBV12-4,few,CASSSLGSRYAEQFF,TGTGCCAGCAGTTCCCTGGGGTCACGATATGCTGAGCAGTTCTTC
.,TRBJ2-7,TRBV24-1,few,CATSDFYGSPQYF,TGTGCCACCAGTGATTTTTACGGTTCCCCGCAGTACTTC
.,TRBJ2-1,TRBV28,.,CASSSRAYSYNEQFF,TGTGCCAGCAGTTCCCGGGCCTACTCCTACAATGAGCAGTTCTTC
.,TRBJ2-2,TRBV29-1,many,CSGGRGSNTGELFF,TGCAGCGGGGGGCGGGGTTCGAACACCGGGGAGCTGTTTTTT
TRBD2,TRBJ2-7,TRBV19,many,CASRPGLAGYEQYF,TGTGCCAGTAGGCCGGGACTAGCGGGCTACGAGCAGTACTTC
TRBD2,TRBJ2-2,TRBV5-1,many,CASSSLAGGPNTGELFF,TGCGCCAGCAGCTCCCTAGCGGGAGGGCCCAACACCGGGGAGCTGTTTTTT
.,TRBJ2-3,TRBV30,many,CAWSVQRVGQYF,TGTGCCTGGAGTGTACAGAGGGTAGGGCAGTATTTT
.,TRBJ2-1,TRBV5-5,.,CASSWGGRGQGNEQFF,TGTGCCAGCAGCTGGGGGGGGCGGGGCCAGGGAAATGAGCAGTTCTTC